This T cell receptor beta chain was observed in a study of PD-L1 blockade in urothelial cancer. About the study: Most patients, about 85% of the roughly 29, were males with bladder-origin cancer.

As to time point: pretreatment peripheral blood. Anywhere from 1 to 8 samples came from each patient, spanning pretreatment and on-treatment. The repertoire was sequenced with immunoSEQ multiplex PCR; TCRdb's copy has only in-frame clones and lacks some. The sample comprises around 79,000 clones, around 85% of which are singletons, and about 6.7% rests with the top ten. Germline V lookup: CDR1 SGHRS, CDR2 YFSETQ. The CDR3 totals 14 residues. V lost 6 bases to trimming and J lost 3 bases, with 15 bases between them. The source of this sequence is a man in his forties or fifties with urothelial cancer. The sample consisted of PBMCs, taken around atezolizumab (anti-PD-L1) treatment. This chain connects TRBV5-1 to TRBJ1-1; D is possibly TRBD1 (5 bases). CDR3 loop: CASKGAGWDTEAFF. CDR3 bases: TGCGCCAGCAAAGGGGCAGGGTGGGACACTGAAGCTTTCTTT. The full variable domain, rest sourced from reference TRBV5-1 and TRBJ1-1, is KAGVTQTPRYLIKTRGQQVTLSCSPISGHRSVSWYQQTPGQGLQFLFEYFSETQRNKGNFPGRFSGRQFSNSRSEMNVSTLELGDSALYLCASKGAGWDTEAFFGQGTRLTVV.